These 5 T cell receptor beta chains were sequenced from one sample in a study of T cell responses to AZD1222 COVID-19 vaccine. Produced via immunoSEQ multiplex PCR; TCRdb's table is partial and in-frame only. This sample carries about 150,000 clones, around nine tenths of them seen once, and the ten largest clones take approximately 20%. Sequencing was performed on peripheral blood, taken on day 0 of AZD1222 vaccination. The receptors shown here come from an adult in good health.

This sequence joins TRBV6-1 and TRBJ2-3; 14 bases are shared with TRBD2. The V segment lost 0 bases and the J segment 6 bases; nucleotides outside the gene matches: 14. CDR1 and CDR2 (germline): MNHNS, SASEGT. The CDR3 is 20 residues long. The CDR3 nucleotides read TGTGCCAGCAGTGAAGCGATCACAGGACTAGCGGGAGGTCTTACGGATACGCAGTATTTT. It codes for CASSEAITGLAGGLTDTQYF.

Worth noting for this clone: This sample includes further DNA sequences coding for the same CDR3. The gene calls are TRBV5-1 and TRBJ1-1; D gene unclear. From germline, CDR1 is SGHRS and CDR2 YFSETQ. V was clipped by 0 bases and J by 0 bases, with 6 bases between them. This CDR3 comprises 14 residues. DNA of the CDR3: TGCGCCAGCAGCTTGGCACGAATGAACACTGAAGCTTTCTTT. It specifies CASSLARMNTEAFF.

V gene TRBV19 combines with J gene TRBJ2-5, with 13 bases lining up with TRBD2. This CDR3 comprises 21 residues. J was trimmed by 0 bases and V by 1 base; bases with no gene match: 14. Germline V gene lookup returns CDR1 LNHDA and CDR2 SQIVND (reference sequence). This CDR3 reads CASSIGWTSGGAVHNQETQYF. CDR3 DNA sequence: TGTGCCAGTAGTATAGGCTGGACTAGCGGGGGCGCCGTCCATAACCAAGAGACCCAGTACTTC. The whole variable domain, remainder taken from reference TRBV19 and TRBJ2-5, is DGGITQSPKYLFRKEGQNVTLSCEQNLNHDAMYWYRQDPGQGLRLIYYSQIVNDFQKGDIAEGYSVSREKKESFPLTVTSAQKNPTAFYLCASSIGWTSGGAVHNQETQYFGPGTRLLVL.

The V gene is TRBV28, the J gene TRBJ1-5; the D is unclear. From germline, CDR1 is MDHEN and CDR2 SYDVKM. V lost 2 bases, J lost 6 bases, and 5 bases lay in between. There are 12 residues in the CDR3. CDR3 DNA: TGTGCCAGCAGTTTAGGGGTTCAGCCCCAGCATTTT. As protein: CASSLGVQPQHF.

This chain joins TRBV29-1 and TRBJ2-1; D is undetermined. Germline V lookup: CDR1 SQVTM, CDR2 ANQGSEA. CDR3 size: 9 residues. V was clipped by 4 bases and J by 9 bases, with 4 bases between them. In DNA form, the CDR3 reads TGCAGCGTTGGTATTGAGCAGTTCTTC. The encoded protein is CSVGIEQFF.